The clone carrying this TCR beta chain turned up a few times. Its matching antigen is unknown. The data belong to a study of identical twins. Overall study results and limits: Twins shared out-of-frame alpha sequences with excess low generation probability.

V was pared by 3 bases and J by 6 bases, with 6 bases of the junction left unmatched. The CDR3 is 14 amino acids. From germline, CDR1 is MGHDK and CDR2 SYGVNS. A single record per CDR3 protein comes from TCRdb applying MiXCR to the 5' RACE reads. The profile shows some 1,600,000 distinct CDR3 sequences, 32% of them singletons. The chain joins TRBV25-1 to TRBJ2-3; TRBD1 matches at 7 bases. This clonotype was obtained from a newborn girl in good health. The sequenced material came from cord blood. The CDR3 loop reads CASSETGPRDTQYF. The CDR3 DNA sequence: TGTGCCAGCAGTGAGACAGGGCCTCGGGATACGCAGTATTTT.